This T cell receptor beta chain was sequenced during a study of regulatory dendritic cells for organ transplantation. Study-level points and caveats: Memory T cells were less diverse than naive, with memory CD8+ most oligoclonal. Considerable individual heterogeneity was seen in alloreactive memory CD8+ T cells. Mature dendritic cells appeared to drive more memory CD8+ clonal expansion than regulatory ones. Resting memory CD8+ T cells held the most alloreactive clonotypes.

V lost 6 bases to trimming and J lost 0 bases, with 6 bases between them. Germline V gene sequence: CDR1 SEHNR, CDR2 FQNEAQ (reference sequence). This CDR3 has 13 residues. Clones were read by immunoSEQ multiplex PCR, and TCRdb kept only the in-frame ones, dropping some. The sample includes some 10,000 clones, approximately 70% of them seen just once. With respect to this clone: What it recognizes is unknown.

Sequenced material: memory CD8+ T cells from blood. Stated subset: CD45RO+ memory T cells. The genes are TRBV7-9 and TRBJ1-5; D uncertain. This receptor was obtained from a human donor in good health. The CDR3 loop reads CASSLNSNQPQHF. The CDR3 bases are TGTGCCAGCAGTCTGAATAGCAATCAGCCCCAGCATTTT.